This T cell receptor (beta chain) came from a study of beta chain features in type 1 diabetes. This CDR3 spans 13 amino acids. CDR1 and CDR2 (germline): KGHSH, LQKENI. V was pared by 5 bases and J by 6 bases, with 10 bases between. Expressed TCRB transcripts were sequenced because the entire RNA isolate underwent reverse transcription. Repertoires were generated with immunoSEQ multiplex PCR, while TCRdb's copy carries only in-frame clones and drops some. The sample includes about 210,000 clones, under 13% of them seen just once. This clone turned up a few times. Material: central memory CD4+ T cells from blood. J is TRBJ1-4 and V is TRBV18, with D possibly TRBD1 on 5 matching bases. This clonotype was obtained from a man aged 18-30 years in good health. The CDR3 DNA is TGTGCCAGCTCAAGGGAACAGGATGAAAAACTGTTTTTT. Its protein product is CASSREQDEKLFF.